This T cell receptor (beta chain) was recovered during a study of cytomegalovirus exposure and HLA in healthy donors. Regarding the study as a whole: TCR beta sequences reportedly predicted most subjects' HLA-A and HLA-B alleles accurately.

CDR3 length equals 14 residues. In germline, CDR1 is LNHDA, CDR2 SQIVND (reference sequence). The V and J ends lost 4 bases and 7 bases, in that order; junction bases with no gene match: 8. The primer mix had 60 Vbeta and 13 Jbeta primers. TCRdb's table, derived via immunoSEQ multiplex PCR, lists solely in-frame clones and lacks some. The sample lists 170,000 or so clones, 83% occurring once. On this clone: Its antigen remains unknown.

This receptor was identified in a man between 45 and 60 years old in good health and CMV-seronegative. Input material: PBMCs. The chain combines TRBV19 with TRBJ1-2, with 8 bases that match TRBD1. This CDR3 reads CASSTRTGRAGYTF. As DNA, the CDR3 is TGTGCCAGTAGTACCAGGACAGGGAGGGCTGGCTACACCTTC.